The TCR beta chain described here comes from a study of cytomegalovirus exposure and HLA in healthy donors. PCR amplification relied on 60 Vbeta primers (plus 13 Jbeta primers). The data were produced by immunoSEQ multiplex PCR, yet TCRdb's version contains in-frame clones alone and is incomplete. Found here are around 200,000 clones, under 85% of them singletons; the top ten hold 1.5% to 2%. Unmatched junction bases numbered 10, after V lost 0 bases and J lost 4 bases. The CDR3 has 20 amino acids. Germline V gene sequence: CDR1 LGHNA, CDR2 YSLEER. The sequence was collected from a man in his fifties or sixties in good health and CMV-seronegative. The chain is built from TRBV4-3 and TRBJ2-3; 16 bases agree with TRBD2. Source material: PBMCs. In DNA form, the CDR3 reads TGCGCCAGCAGCCAAGATTTTGGGACTAGCGGGGGGGCCGTGTCAGATACGCAGTATTTT. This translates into CASSQDFGTSGGAVSDTQYF.